This T cell receptor (beta chain) was found in a study of blood T cells in healthy people across ages. Notes on the study in general: As age increased, TCR beta diversity per million T cells fell in a roughly linear fashion.

Primers used in a second PCR of roughly 6 to 11 cycles were a sample-barcoded 5' primer and a J-beta primer mix. Each cDNA molecule carried a tag from a template-switch adaptor that contained 12 random nucleotides. TCRdb re-called the 5' RACE reads with MiXCR, one entry per CDR3 protein. The table records fewer than 2,000,000 distinct CDR3 sequences, more than 35% of them present only once. All donors came from Russia, were Caucasian and healthy, and spanned ages 6 to 90. Trimming removed 6 bases at V and 3 bases at J, with 18 bases between. The CDR3 has 15 residues. Notes on this clonotype: The antigen is undetermined.

The V gene is TRBV12-3 or TRBV12-4, the J gene TRBJ2-7, with D maybe TRBD1 (5 bases). Sequencing was carried out using blood. The receptor was isolated from a human donor in good health. In DNA form, the CDR3 reads TGTGCCAGCAGACGAACCCAGGGTGGGCGCTACGAGCAGTACTTC. It yields the protein CASRRTQGGRYEQYF.